Listed here are 23 T cell receptor beta chains from one sample, sequenced in a study of graft-versus-host responses after intestinal transplantation (dated by TCRdb to the early 2020s). Libraries were prepared through the immunoSEQ multiplex PCR assay. Sourced from immuneACCESS, this table was stored by TCRdb with only in-frame sequences that have V and J called. A share of the clones is absent; for the studies checked, an unresolved V gene accounts for under half, and the remainder has no known explanation. This sample gives about 20,000 clones in total; around 86% of them show up just once. The top ten clonotypes cover roughly 10% of the sample. The starting material was PBMCs, obtained approximately 33 weeks after intestinal transplant. Receptor source: a human patient who received an intestinal transplant, so some T cells may come from the graft donor.

The V and J genes are TRBV9 and TRBJ1-2; 9 bases match TRBD1. Germline V gene sequence: CDR1 SGDLS, CDR2 YYNGEE. The CDR3 has 14 amino acids. V trimming: 4 bases; J trimming: 3 bases; junction bases outside the gene matches: 4. In DNA form, the CDR3 reads TGTGCCAGCAGCACCCGACAGGGGGACTATGGCTACACCTTC. Its translation is CASSTRQGDYGYTF.

The chain joins TRBV27 to TRBJ2-3, with 9 bases lining up with TRBD2. Germline CDR1 MNHEY, CDR2 SMNVEV (reference sequence). After removal of 5 bases from V and 2 bases from J, the junction contained 8 bases not matched to a gene. This CDR3 is built from 16 residues. The CDR3 coding sequence is TGTGCCAGCAGTAAAAGAGCGGGGGGTATCACAGATACGCAGTATTTT. Protein: CASSKRAGGITDTQYF.

In its sample, this clone was seen once. This chain links TRBV9 with TRBJ2-1, with 8 nucleotides matching TRBD1. Germline-derived CDR1 and CDR2 are SGDLS and YYNGEE. Trimming cost V 0 bases and J 3 bases; bases outside gene matches: 5. This CDR3 contains 16 residues. The CDR3 is CASSVAPGQDYNEQFF. The CDR3 bases are TGTGCCAGCAGCGTAGCCCCGGGACAGGACTACAATGAGCAGTTCTTC.

This chain connects TRBV27 to TRBJ2-3, with 11 bases that match TRBD1. The CDR3 extends over 15 amino acids. The V and J ends lost 2 bases and 4 bases, in that order; junction bases with no gene match: 2. Germline values: CDR1 MNHEY, CDR2 SMNVEV (reference sequence). As DNA, the CDR3 is TGTGCCAGCAGTTTAGGGACAGGGGGTCCAGATACGCAGTATTTT. This translates into CASSLGTGGPDTQYF.

The CDR3 DNA reads as TGTGCCAGCAGCGTAGCTCGGGGGGGCTTCACAGATACGCAGTATTTT. The encoded protein is CASSVARGGFTDTQYF. The chain has TRBV9 and TRBJ2-3; 8 nucleotides agree with TRBD2. Per the germline V gene, CDR1 is SGDLS and CDR2 is YYNGEE. After removal of 0 bases from V and 2 bases from J, the junction contained 5 bases not matched to a gene. This CDR3 has 16 amino acids.

The V and J genes are TRBV7-8 and TRBJ2-1, with TRBD2 as a possible D gene (7 bases). CDR3 size: 17 residues. Trimming took 2 bases from V and 4 from J, leaving 18 bases between them. Per germline, CDR1 SGHVS and CDR2 FQNEAQ. The DNA for the CDR3 is TGTGCCAGCAGCTTATGGTTCGGCGGGGGCCGGTACAATGAGCAGTTCTTC. It translates to CASSLWFGGGRYNEQFF.

V is TRBV25-1 and J is TRBJ1-4, with a possible D match to TRBD1 (6 bases). CDR1 MGHDK and CDR2 SYGVNS come from the germline V gene. This CDR3 comprises 14 residues. Trimming pared 6 bases from V and 7 bases from J, leaving 15 bases between. The CDR3 loop is CASRPGAGGEKLFF. CDR3 nucleotide sequence: TGTGCCAGCAGACCAGGGGCCGGGGGTGAAAAACTGTTTTTT. Based on the CDR3 plus reference TRBV25-1 and TRBJ1-4, the full variable domain is EADIYQTPRYLVIGTGKKITLECSQTMGHDKMYWYQQDPGMELHLIHYSYGVNSTEKGDLSSESTVSRIRTEHFPLTLESARPSHTSQYLCASRPGAGGEKLFFGSGTQLSVL.

This clone was detected only once. DNA of the CDR3: TGCGCCAGCAGCTTCCAAGGGGTCGACGAGCAGTACTTC. Encoded protein: CASSFQGVDEQYF. The V gene is TRBV5-1, the J gene TRBJ2-7, with D perhaps TRBD1 (5 bases). V was clipped by 2 bases and J by 5 bases, with 11 bases between them. This CDR3 region has 13 residues. The V gene's germline CDR1 is SGHRS and CDR2 YFSETQ.

The genes are TRBV6-6 and TRBJ2-2; the match to TRBD1 covers 9 bases. Germline lookup yields CDR1 MNHNY and CDR2 SVGAGI (reference sequence). The CDR3 runs 13 residues. V was pared by 5 bases and J by 6 bases, with 1 base of the junction left unmatched. The CDR3 DNA follows: TGTGCCAGCAGTAACAGGGGGCCCGGGGAGCTGTTTTTT. Protein: CASSNRGPGELFF.

This rearrangement joins TRBV5-1 to TRBJ1-6; the match to TRBD1 covers 7 bases. After removal of 6 bases from V and 10 bases from J, the junction contained 10 bases not matched to a gene. The length of the CDR3 is 14 residues. Germline V gene lookup returns CDR1 SGHRS and CDR2 YFSETQ. Written as DNA, the CDR3 is TGCGCCAGCAACCAGGGGGATGGACGGTCACCCCTCCACTTT. This sequence encodes CASNQGDGRSPLHF.

The J gene is TRBJ2-5, the V gene TRBV5-4, with 7 bases lining up with TRBD2. This CDR3 contains 15 residues. The V segment lost 7 bases and the J segment 5 bases; nucleotides outside the gene matches: 14. CDR1 and CDR2 from the germline V gene are SGHNT and YYREEE (reference sequence). The CDR3 reads CASSLTAGVRETQYF. CDR3 DNA sequence: TGTGCCAGCTCCCTCACTGCGGGGGTCCGGGAGACCCAGTACTTC.

This rearrangement joins TRBV27 to TRBJ2-3, with TRBD2 identical over 8 bases. Trimming cost V 8 bases and J 4 bases; bases outside gene matches: 11. The CDR3 covers 15 residues. CDR1 MNHEY and CDR2 SMNVEV come from the germline V gene (reference sequence). The CDR3 sequence is CASGPREGRADTQYF. CDR3 DNA sequence: TGTGCCAGCGGCCCCCGGGAGGGCCGCGCAGATACGCAGTATTTT.

CDR3 in DNA: TGCGCCAGCAGAGGAGTCAACACTGAAGCTTTCTTT. It codes for CASRGVNTEAFF. This rearrangement joins TRBV4-1 to TRBJ1-1; no clear D. The V gene's germline CDR1 is MGHRA and CDR2 YSYEKL. V was cut by 6 bases and J by 2 bases, with 7 bases left in between. The CDR3 is made up of 12 amino acids.

The chain employs TRBV27 and TRBJ2-5, with TRBD2 as a possible D gene (6 bases). Trimming stripped 3 bases from V and 4 bases from J, with 9 bases between. Germline V lookup: CDR1 MNHEY, CDR2 SMNVEV (reference sequence). The CDR3 length is 13 residues. The CDR3 nucleotides read TGTGCCAGCAGTTTCGGGAGTGGAGAGACCCAGTACTTC. The encoded protein is CASSFGSGETQYF.

V usage is TRBV5-1 and J usage is TRBJ2-7, with TRBD1 as a possible D gene (6 bases). Germline V gives CDR1 SGHRS, CDR2 YFSETQ. Deletions cut 1 base from V and 4 bases from J, with 15 bases between. The CDR3 sequence is 15 residues long. The CDR3 reads CASSLSGAGAYEQYF. Here the CDR3 DNA reads TGCGCCAGCAGCTTGAGTGGGGCAGGGGCGTACGAGCAGTACTTC.

The chain joins TRBV7-9 to TRBJ2-1; TRBD2 aligns across 12 bases. The CDR3 is 15 residues long. Germline V gene data show CDR1 as SEHNR and CDR2 as FQNEAQ (reference sequence). With V trimmed by 6 bases and J by 7 bases, 7 bases remained unmatched. In DNA form, the CDR3 reads TGTGCCAGCAGTTCCCTAGCGGGGGGGCTGAATGAGCAGTTCTTC. Translation gives CASSSLAGGLNEQFF.

The chain's CDR3 is CASSLGLAGSETQYF. The CDR3 DNA reads as TGTGCCAGCAGCTTGGGACTAGCGGGGAGCGAGACCCAGTACTTC. This rearrangement joins TRBV5-5 to TRBJ2-5; 11 bases map to TRBD2. Germline V CDR1 and CDR2: SGHKS, YYEKEE (reference sequence). J was trimmed by 5 bases and V by 0 bases; bases with no gene match: 3. CDR3 length equals 15 residues. Looking up the rest from reference TRBV5-5 and TRBJ2-5 gives the full variable domain: DAGVTQSPTHLIKTRGQQVTLRCSPISGHKSVSWYQQVLGQGPQFIFQYYEKEERGRGNFPDRFSARQFPNYSSELNVNALLLGDSALYLCASSLGLAGSETQYFGPGTRLLVL.

A single count supports this clone. The J gene is TRBJ2-1, the V gene TRBV5-1, with D possibly being TRBD1 or TRBD2 (5 bases each). This CDR3 comprises 15 residues. Trimming pared 4 bases from V and 0 bases from J, leaving 11 bases between. CDR1 and CDR2 from the germline V gene are SGHRS and YFSETQ. CDR3 sequence (DNA): TGCGCCAGCAGCAGGGACCTCAGCTCCTACAATGAGCAGTTCTTC. This codes for CASSRDLSSYNEQFF. The whole variable domain, remainder taken from reference TRBV5-1 and TRBJ2-1, is KAGVTQTPRYLIKTRGQQVTLSCSPISGHRSVSWYQQTPGQGLQFLFEYFSETQRNKGNFPGRFSGRQFSNSRSEMNVSTLELGDSALYLCASSRDLSSYNEQFFGPGTRLTVL.

The rearrangement links TRBV4-1 to TRBJ1-2; TRBD1 might be the D (5 bases). The germline V gene has CDR1 MGHRA and CDR2 YSYEKL. V shed 1 base and J shed 4 bases, with 13 bases lying between them. The CDR3 has 15 amino acids. Here the CDR3 DNA reads TGCGCCAGCAGCCAAGGGGCAGGGCAATCCTATGGCTACACCTTC. As protein: CASSQGAGQSYGYTF.

This rearrangement joins TRBV7-8 to TRBJ2-3, with TRBD1 matching over 10 bases. With 4 bases clipped from V and 2 bases from J, the junction kept 12 bases outside the gene matches. The CDR3 is 18 residues long. Germline loops: CDR1 SGHVS, CDR2 FQNEAQ. CDR3 region: CASSSSTLRQGATDTQYF. CDR3 in DNA: TGTGCCAGCAGCTCCTCCACCCTGAGACAGGGGGCCACAGATACGCAGTATTTT.

Only a few counts were recorded for this clone. The chain uses TRBV6-1 and TRBJ2-1; TRBD2 aligns across 7 bases. The length of the CDR3 is 15 residues. Germline V gives CDR1 MNHNS, CDR2 SASEGT. J lost 1 base, V lost 2 bases, and 2 bases had no gene match. The CDR3 region has the DNA TGTGCCAGCAGTGAAAGCGGGGAATCCTACAATGAGCAGTTCTTC. This sequence encodes CASSESGESYNEQFF.

The genes are TRBV6-5 and TRBJ2-1; TRBD1 agrees at 8 bases. Germline values: CDR1 MNHEY, CDR2 SVGAGI. This CDR3 region has 15 residues. V was pared by 6 bases and J by 7 bases, with 11 bases of the junction left unmatched. The CDR3 loop reads CASRQTGTGLNEQFF. CDR3 DNA: TGTGCCAGCAGGCAGACCGGGACAGGATTAAATGAGCAGTTCTTC.

This clone was detected a few times. This chain connects TRBV21-1 to TRBJ1-4; TRBD1, the table's D call, lacks a check against the DNA. TRBV21-1 is classified as a pseudogene. The CDR3 totals 19 residues. The CDR3 protein is CASSIVVQGGLATNEKLFF. DNA of the CDR3: TGTGCCAGCAGCATTGTTGTACAGGGGGGACTTGCAACTAATGAAAAACTGTTTTTT.